A single sample gave rise to the 29 T cell receptor beta chains below, sequenced in a study of identical twins. TCRdb re-called the 5' RACE reads with MiXCR, one entry per CDR3 protein. The table lists about 570,000 distinct CDR3 sequences, 9.6% of them singletons, with 2.5% to 3% in the top ten. The data were also submitted as part of a second study, on yellow fever vaccine responses in identical twins.

The sequenced sample consisted of PBMCs. These receptors were taken from a woman younger than 30 in good health.

This clonotype was counted a few times. CDR3 coding DNA: TGTGCCAGCAGCCAAGACGTCAGGGGTTCTGAAGCTTTCTTT. Translating it yields CASSQDVRGSEAFF. This chain uses TRBV14 with TRBJ1-1, with a weak D call TRBD1 (6 bases). V shed 0 bases and J shed 6 bases, with 11 bases lying between them. The CDR3 contains 14 residues. Germline CDR1 and CDR2: SGHDN and FVKESK.

The J gene is TRBJ2-2, the V gene TRBV10-1; D uncertain. The CDR3 has 14 amino acids. The V gene lost 7 bases and the J gene lost 0 bases, with 9 bases spanning the gap. CDR1 and CDR2 (germline): WNHNN, SYGVQD (reference sequence). CDR3 in amino acids: CASTAAPNTGELFF. The CDR3 coding sequence is TGCGCCAGCACGGCAGCGCCGAACACCGGGGAGCTGTTTTTT.

This clonotype was seen ten or more times. The V and J genes are TRBV27 and TRBJ1-5; maybe TRBD1 (6 bases). Trimming shortened V by 6 bases and J by 5 bases, and 11 bases separated the two germline ends. The CDR3 covers 13 residues. Per the germline V gene, CDR1 is MNHEY and CDR2 is SMNVEV (reference sequence). As DNA, the CDR3 is TGTGCCAGCAGCTCAGGGGCTTATCAGCCCCAGCATTTT. This encodes CASSSGAYQPQHF.

This clonotype was counted only a few times. The J gene is TRBJ2-1, the V gene TRBV5-1; D is perhaps TRBD2 (5 bases). This CDR3 has 15 residues. The V end lost 0 bases, the J end lost 3 bases, and 10 bases lay between the germline ends. The germline CDR1 and CDR2 sequences are SGHRS and YFSETQ. The CDR3 here is CASSLEAAHYNEQFF. For the CDR3, the DNA is TGCGCCAGCAGCTTGGAAGCGGCCCACTACAATGAGCAGTTCTTC.

This clonotype appeared a few times. The rearrangement joins TRBV6-5 to TRBJ2-5, with TRBD1 as a possible D gene (5 bases). Trimming removed 1 base at V and 6 bases at J, with 12 bases between. The CDR3 has 14 residues. The germline CDR1 and CDR2 sequences are MNHEY and SVGAGI. CDR3 sequence reads: CASSYYTGEKTQYF. Here the CDR3 DNA reads TGTGCCAGCAGTTACTATACAGGCGAGAAGACCCAGTACTTC.

This clonotype was found many times. The chain is built from TRBV4-3 and TRBJ2-1; D unresolved. V shed 0 bases and J shed 0 bases, with 6 bases lying between them. The CDR3 is 15 residues long. CDR1 and CDR2 from the germline V gene are LGHNA and YSLEER. The CDR3 nucleotides are TGCGCCAGCAGCCAAGATGCCGGCTCCTACAATGAGCAGTTCTTC. Translated, it gives CASSQDAGSYNEQFF.

This clonotype has a count of ten or more. The junction and the germline gene differ at one end; a read error may be behind it. The J gene is TRBJ1-2, the V gene TRBV12-3 or TRBV12-4, with D unresolved. CDR3 length: 10 amino acids. The CDR3 here is CASSRSCGNF. CDR3 coding DNA: TGTGCCAGCAGTCGGTCATGCGGGAACTTC.

V is TRBV10-3 and J is TRBJ2-7; D is undetermined. CDR3 size: 13 residues. CDR1 is ENHRY, CDR2 SYGVKD, per germline. V lost 3 bases to trimming and J lost 6 bases, with 12 bases between them. CDR3 nucleotides: TGTGCCATCAGTGACGTAACTTACCGCGAGCAGTACTTC. Protein product: CAISDVTYREQYF.

Only a few counts were recorded for this clonotype. The rearrangement uses TRBV6-1 and TRBJ1-5, with D possibly TRBD1 on 6 matching bases. The CDR3 contains 15 residues. Germline CDR1 and CDR2: MNHNS and SASEGT. Trimming left V 6 bases short and J 6 bases short, with 18 bases between. The CDR3 DNA reads as TGTGCCAGCAGCAATCCTACACGGGGGCCTCAGCCCCAGCATTTT. Translating it yields CASSNPTRGPQPQHF.

The table lists this clonotype with a few counts. This chain joins TRBV30 and TRBJ2-1; D is undetermined. V shed 0 bases and J shed 9 bases, with 12 bases lying between them. Germline assignment: CDR1 GTSNPN and CDR2 SVGIG (reference sequence). This CDR3 is 13 amino acids long. CDR3 DNA sequence: TGTGCCTGGAGTGTACGGTCCCTCGCTGAGCAGTTCTTC. Residues: CAWSVRSLAEQFF.

This clonotype has ten or more counts. The chain recombines TRBV7-2 with TRBJ2-7, with D perhaps TRBD1 (5 bases). The V end was cut by 1 base, the J end by 2 bases, with 9 bases between. Per germline, CDR1 SGHTA and CDR2 FQGNSA. The CDR3 runs 14 residues. CDR3 in DNA: TGTGCCAGCAGCTTAGTGCCAGGGCCCTACGAGCAGTACTTC. Translated, it gives CASSLVPGPYEQYF.

V is TRBV29-1 and J is TRBJ2-5, with 12 bases aligning to TRBD1. Germline V lookup: CDR1 SQVTM, CDR2 ANQGSEA. V was pared by 1 base and J by 5 bases, with 8 bases of the junction left unmatched. This CDR3 comprises 16 residues. The CDR3 sequence is CSVEAGTGGRGETQYF. CDR3 bases: TGCAGCGTTGAAGCTGGGACAGGGGGCAGGGGTGAGACCCAGTACTTC.

The chain uses TRBV18 and TRBJ1-6; 7 bases line up with TRBD1. Germline trimming cut 2 bases from V and 7 bases from J; bases unmatched to any gene: 8. CDR3 size: 16 residues. The germline CDR1 and CDR2 sequences are KGHSH and LQKENI. DNA for the CDR3: TGTGCCAGCTCACCAGTTGGGCAGGGGGTAAATTCACCCCTCCACTTT. Its translation is CASSPVGQGVNSPLHF.

This clonotype was detected ten times or more. The chain recombines TRBV20-1 with TRBJ1-5, with 7 nucleotides matching TRBD1. Trimming at V came to 3 bases and at J to 5 bases, leaving 7 bases not matched to a gene. CDR3 length: 14 residues. Looked up from germline, CDR1 is DFQATT and CDR2 is SNEGSKA (reference sequence). This CDR3 reads CSASNRGEDQPQHF. The CDR3 DNA is TGCAGTGCTAGTAACAGGGGTGAGGATCAGCCCCAGCATTTT.

CDR3 region: CASSYSRGGPTGELFF. Here the CDR3 DNA reads TGTGCCAGCAGTTACTCCCGCGGGGGACCAACCGGGGAGCTGTTTTTT. This sequence joins TRBV6-5 and TRBJ2-2, with 7 bases aligning to TRBD2. CDR3 size: 16 residues. Germline V lookup: CDR1 MNHEY, CDR2 SVGAGI. Unmatched junction bases numbered 6, after V lost 0 bases and J lost 5 bases.

This clonotype showed up just a few times. This chain connects TRBV4-3 to TRBJ2-3; D remains unclear. CDR3 length: 15 residues. Trimming removed 1 base from V and 0 bases from J, with 8 bases in between. Germline CDR1 and CDR2: LGHNA and YSLEER. CDR3 residues: CASSQAWASTDTQYF. The CDR3 nucleotides are TGCGCCAGCAGCCAAGCCTGGGCTAGCACAGATACGCAGTATTTT.

This clonotype was counted between two and nine times. For the CDR3, the DNA is TGCAGCGACAGAGGCGGTCTTAGCACAGATACGCAGTATTTT. This codes for CSDRGGLSTDTQYF. The V gene is TRBV29-1, the J gene TRBJ2-3, with D unresolved. CDR3 length: 14 amino acids. Looked up from germline, CDR1 is SQVTM and CDR2 is ANQGSEA. V was pared by 7 bases and J by 0 bases, with 14 bases between.

This clonotype was seen a handful of times. CDR3 residues: CASSLAPGGVYNEQFF. Written as DNA, the CDR3 is TGTGCCAGCAGCTTAGCGCCGGGGGGGGTATACAATGAGCAGTTCTTC. The rearrangement joins TRBV7-9 to TRBJ2-1, with 8 bases identical to TRBD2. This CDR3 is 16 amino acids long. The germline V gene has CDR1 SEHNR and CDR2 FQNEAQ (reference sequence). V lost 0 bases to trimming and J lost 4 bases; unmatched junction nucleotides: 5.

The sample holds many counts of this clonotype. The CDR3 nucleotides are TGTGCCAGCAGTCCCGGGACAGGCGCTCTTTTCACCGGCTACACCTTC. Translated: CASSPGTGALFTGYTF. V usage is TRBV12-3 or TRBV12-4 and J usage is TRBJ1-2; 8 positions match TRBD1. J was trimmed by 8 bases and V by 5 bases; bases with no gene match: 16. The CDR3 has 16 residues.

This clonotype was seen a handful of times. This sequence joins TRBV6-1 and TRBJ2-5, with 11 bases lining up with TRBD2. This CDR3 has 14 residues. From germline, CDR1 is MNHNS and CDR2 SASEGT. The trim removed 6 bases at V and 7 bases at J, leaving 7 bases unmatched. The CDR3 DNA reads as TGTGCCAGCAGCCCGGGACTAGCGGTGGGGACCCAGTACTTC. Translated, it gives CASSPGLAVGTQYF.

This clonotype appeared many times. This rearrangement joins TRBV5-1 to TRBJ2-2; D tentatively reads TRBD1 or TRBD2 (5 bases each). The germline gives CDR1 SGHRS, CDR2 YFSETQ. This CDR3 is built from 16 residues. The V gene lost 2 bases and the J gene lost 5 bases, with 16 bases spanning the gap. The CDR3 region has the DNA TGCGCCAGCAGCTTACCGGGACCAGGTGGGACCGGGGAGCTGTTTTTT. It is translated as CASSLPGPGGTGELFF.

This clonotype was detected many times. The rearrangement links TRBV4-3 to TRBJ2-1; the match to TRBD2 covers 11 bases. The length of the CDR3 is 18 residues. The germline V gene has CDR1 LGHNA and CDR2 YSLEER. V lost 0 bases and J lost 4; bases outside the gene matches: 8. CDR3 sequence: CASSQELRLAGIYNEQFF. The CDR3, as DNA: TGCGCCAGCAGCCAAGAACTTAGACTAGCGGGGATTTACAATGAGCAGTTCTTC.

The V and J genes are TRBV6-5 and TRBJ2-3; D is unresolved. The CDR3 loop spans 11 amino acids. Germline V CDR1 and CDR2: MNHEY, SVGAGI. The V and J ends lost 5 bases and 8 bases respectively, with 8 bases between them. CDR3 region: CASSTVGTQYF. The DNA for the CDR3 is TGTGCCAGCAGTACTGTGGGTACGCAGTATTTT.

V gene TRBV11-2 combines with J gene TRBJ2-1, with D possibly matching TRBD2 (6 bases). Trimming cost V 4 bases and J 5 bases, with 18 bases left between them. The V gene's germline CDR1 is SGHAT and CDR2 FQNNGV. This CDR3 spans 16 amino acids. The CDR3 here is CASSYSGTPLNNEQFF. DNA for the CDR3: TGTGCCAGCAGCTACTCCGGGACTCCTCTGAACAATGAGCAGTTCTTC.

This clonotype has at least ten counts. The chain is built from TRBV12-3 or TRBV12-4 and TRBJ1-6, with 10 bases lining up with TRBD1. The V gene end was trimmed by 1 base and the J gene end by 11 bases; junction bases not matched to a gene: 11. The CDR3 totals 17 residues. The DNA of the CDR3 is TGTGCCAGCAGTTTAGAGTTATCGGGACAGGGGTATCCACCCCTCCACTTT. Encoded protein: CASSLELSGQGYPPLHF.

This clonotype occurred a few times. The genes are TRBV7-2 and TRBJ2-1; 10 nucleotides line up with TRBD1. The CDR3 contains 14 residues. J lost 7 bases, V lost 5 bases, and 5 bases had no gene match. The germline gives CDR1 SGHTA, CDR2 FQGNSA. CDR3 in DNA: TGTGCCAGCAGCCGGACAGGGGGGAGGAATGAGCAGTTCTTC. Translated: CASSRTGGRNEQFF.

The chain recombines TRBV4-3 with TRBJ2-1; D may be TRBD1 (6 bases). Germline V gene data show CDR1 as LGHNA and CDR2 as YSLEER. The CDR3 is 16 amino acids. Trimming took 0 bases from V and 1 from J, leaving 10 bases between them. This CDR3 is CASSQDRGWSYNEQFF. CDR3 in DNA: TGCGCCAGCAGCCAAGACAGGGGATGGTCCTACAATGAGCAGTTCTTC.

This clonotype was counted only a few times. The chain combines TRBV20-1 with TRBJ2-5; 12 bases match TRBD2. The CDR3 loop spans 15 amino acids. The germline V gene has CDR1 DFQATT and CDR2 SNEGSKA (reference sequence). Trimming removed 7 bases from V and 1 base from J; junction bases left unmatched: 7. CDR3 loop: CSVQGLAGFQETQYF. As DNA, the CDR3 is TGCAGTGTCCAGGGACTAGCGGGTTTCCAAGAGACCCAGTACTTC.

This clonotype was counted only a few times. J is TRBJ2-6 and V is TRBV15; D remains unclear. CDR1 is LNHNV, CDR2 YYDKDF, per germline (reference sequence). The length of the CDR3 is 12 residues. V was cut by 7 bases and J by 1 base, with 2 bases left in between. In DNA form, the CDR3 reads TGTGCCACCAAATCTGGGGCCAACGTCCTGACTTTC. Protein: CATKSGANVLTF.